This T cell receptor (beta chain) is from a study of blood T cell repertoires in COVID-19. Study at large: COVID-19 samples from acute and convalescent phases originated in the United States, Italy and Spain.

V was cut by 1 base and J by 7 bases, with 15 bases left in between. Germline V CDR1 and CDR2: SGHNT, YYREEE (reference sequence). The length of the CDR3 is 15 residues. Original processing notes: Estimated nucleated cell counts came from reference gene primer amplification. TCRdb's copy holds only in-frame clones and misses some; the assay was immunoSEQ multiplex PCR. Clone size and V and J calls were adopted from that table, with D and trimming inferred from the DNA. Here the sample spans 250,000 to 300,000 clones, approximately 89% being singletons. The TCR originated in a woman aged 60-75 years who had recovered from COVID-19. The V call is TRBV5-4, the J call TRBJ2-1; D may be TRBD2 (6 bases). Sequencing input: PBMCs or T cells enriched from blood (not recorded which). The CDR3 nucleotides are TGTGCCAGCAGCTTGACTCAGGGTCGGGGGAATGAGCAGTTCTTC. Translating gives CASSLTQGRGNEQFF.